This T cell receptor (beta chain) was identified during a study of blood T cells in healthy people across ages. A second 7 to 11 cycle PCR used barcoded and J-beta primers. No fewer than 3 million CDR3-containing paired-end reads came from each sample. MiXCR, run by TCRdb on the 5' RACE reads, gives a single entry per CDR3 protein. The table shows about 1.4 million distinct CDR3 sequences, with roughly 64% occurring only once. Germline V gene data show CDR1 as SGDLS and CDR2 as YYNGEE. V lost 3 bases and J lost 2, with 12 bases in between. The CDR3 covers 14 residues. This clonotype has just one count. The antigen is unknown. The study, taken as a whole, reports: Across the age range, TCR beta diversity per million T cells fell in a roughly linear way.

Sequencing input: blood. This receptor was identified in a man between 18 and 29 years old in good health. The gene calls are TRBV9 and TRBJ2-7; unclear D gene. CDR3 DNA: TGTGCCAGCAGCGGATACGATGGGACCTACGAGCAGTACTTC. Translating gives CASSGYDGTYEQYF.